One T cell receptor beta chain is described in this entry. Its antigen is still unknown. The assay was immunoSEQ multiplex PCR, and TCRdb's table has in-frame clones only and misses some. The sample holds roughly 41,000 clones; approximately 86% are singletons and the top ten take approximately 4.5%. CDR3 length: 17 residues. Germline loops: CDR1 KGHSH, CDR2 LQKENI. Trimming removed 5 bases from V and 4 bases from J; junction bases left unmatched: 8. The entry originates in a study of CD4 T cells in relation to SARS-CoV-2 and coronaviruses. What was sequenced was naive CD4+ T cells from PBMCs, cultured in vitro. This sample's subset: naive CD4+ T cells isolated by negative enrichment. V and J are TRBV18 and TRBJ2-5; 15 positions agree with TRBD2. The sequence derives from an adult with COVID-19. The CDR3 DNA sequence: TGTGCCAGCTCAGCGGGACTAGCGGGAGGATGGCGAGAGACCCAGTACTTC. It yields the protein CASSAGLAGGWRETQYF.